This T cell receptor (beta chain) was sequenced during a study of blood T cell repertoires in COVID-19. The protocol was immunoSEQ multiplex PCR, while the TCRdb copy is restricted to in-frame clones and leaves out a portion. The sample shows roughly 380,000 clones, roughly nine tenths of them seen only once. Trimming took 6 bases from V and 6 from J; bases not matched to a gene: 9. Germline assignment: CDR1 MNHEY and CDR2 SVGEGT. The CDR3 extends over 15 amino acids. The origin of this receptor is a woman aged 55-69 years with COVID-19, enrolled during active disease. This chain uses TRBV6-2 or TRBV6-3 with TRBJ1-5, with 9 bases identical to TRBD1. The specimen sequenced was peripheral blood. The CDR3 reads CASSTLGQGFQPQHF. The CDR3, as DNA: TGTGCCAGCAGCACCCTAGGACAGGGGTTTCAGCCCCAGCATTTT.